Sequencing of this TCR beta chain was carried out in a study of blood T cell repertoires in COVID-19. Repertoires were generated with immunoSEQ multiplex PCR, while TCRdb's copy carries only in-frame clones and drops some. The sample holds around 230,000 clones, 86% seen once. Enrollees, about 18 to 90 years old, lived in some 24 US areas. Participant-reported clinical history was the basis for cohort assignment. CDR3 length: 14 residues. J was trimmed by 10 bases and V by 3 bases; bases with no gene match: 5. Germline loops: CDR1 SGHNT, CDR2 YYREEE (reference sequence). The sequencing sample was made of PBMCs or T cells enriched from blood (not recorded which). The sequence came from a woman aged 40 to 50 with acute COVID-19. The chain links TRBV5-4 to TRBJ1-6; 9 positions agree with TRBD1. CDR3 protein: CASSSRDRDSPLHF. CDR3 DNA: TGTGCCAGCAGCTCCCGGGACAGGGACTCACCCCTCCACTTT.